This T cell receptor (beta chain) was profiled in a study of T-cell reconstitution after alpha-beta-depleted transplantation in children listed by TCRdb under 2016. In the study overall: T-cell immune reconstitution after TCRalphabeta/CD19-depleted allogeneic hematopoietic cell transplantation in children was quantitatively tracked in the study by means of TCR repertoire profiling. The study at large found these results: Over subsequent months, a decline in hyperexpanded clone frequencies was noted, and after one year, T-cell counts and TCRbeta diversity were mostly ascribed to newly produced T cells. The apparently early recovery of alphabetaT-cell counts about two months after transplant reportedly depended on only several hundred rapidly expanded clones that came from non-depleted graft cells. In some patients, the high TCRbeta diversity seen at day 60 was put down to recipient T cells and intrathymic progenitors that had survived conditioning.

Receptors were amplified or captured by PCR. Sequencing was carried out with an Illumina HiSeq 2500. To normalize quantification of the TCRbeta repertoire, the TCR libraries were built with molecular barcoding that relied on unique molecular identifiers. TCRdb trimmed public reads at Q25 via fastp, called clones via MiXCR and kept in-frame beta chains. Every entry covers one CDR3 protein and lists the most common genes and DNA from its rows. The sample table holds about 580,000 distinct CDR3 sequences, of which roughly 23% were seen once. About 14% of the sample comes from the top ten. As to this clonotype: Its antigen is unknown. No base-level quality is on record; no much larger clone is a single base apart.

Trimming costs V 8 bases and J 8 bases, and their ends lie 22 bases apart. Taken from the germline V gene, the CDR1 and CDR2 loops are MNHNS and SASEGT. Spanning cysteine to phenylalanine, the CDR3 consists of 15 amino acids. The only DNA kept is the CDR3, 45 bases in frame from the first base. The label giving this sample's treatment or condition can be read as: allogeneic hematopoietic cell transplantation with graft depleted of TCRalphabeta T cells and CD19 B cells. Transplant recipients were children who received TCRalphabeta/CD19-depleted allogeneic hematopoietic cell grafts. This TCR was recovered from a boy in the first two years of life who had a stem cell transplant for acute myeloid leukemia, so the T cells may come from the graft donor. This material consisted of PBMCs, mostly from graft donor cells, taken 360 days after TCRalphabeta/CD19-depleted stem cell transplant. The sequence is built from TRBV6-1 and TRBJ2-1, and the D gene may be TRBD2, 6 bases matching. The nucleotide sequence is TGTGCCAGCCTTTCCCGGGGGAAGGGCCGGGATGAGCAGTTCTTC. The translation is CASLSRGKGRDEQFF.